This T cell receptor (beta chain) was captured in a study of blood T cells in healthy people across ages. This clonotype was counted many times. The junction differs from germline at one of its ends, possibly a read error. Then a second PCR, running roughly 7 to 11 cycles, was carried out with a sample-barcoded 5' primer and a J-beta primer mix. TCRdb re-derived calls from the 5' RACE reads in MiXCR, one entry per CDR3 protein. The sample records about 1,500,000 distinct CDR3 sequences, 28% being singletons. Specimen: blood. The receptor comes from a woman aged 30 to 39 in good health.

The CDR3 nucleotides read TGCAGCGTCGAAGGTGTCACCTACGAGCAGTACTTC. Protein product: CSVEGVTYEQYF. The chain has TRBV29-1 and TRBJ2-7; D unclear. The CDR3 spans 12 residues. Germline-derived CDR1 and CDR2 are SQVTM and ANQGSEA.